One and the same sample provided the 7 T cell receptor beta chains below, sequenced in a study of PD-1 blockade in classical Hodgkin lymphoma. Profiled with immunoSEQ multiplex PCR; TCRdb holds only in-frame clones, not every one. This repertoire shows around 20,000 clones, over 75% found once; its top ten account for roughly 1.3%. Time point given: newly diagnosed, previously untreated cHL patient sample. Thawed PBMCs were the source of CD4+ T cells, purified by magnetic negative selection. Sample: CD4+ T cells from blood. These receptors were obtained from a human donor with classical Hodgkin lymphoma.

Only one count was recorded for this clone. The J gene is TRBJ2-2, the V gene TRBV7-2; maybe TRBD1 (6 bases). The germline V gene has CDR1 SGHTA and CDR2 FQGNSA. Trimming shortened V by 0 bases and J by 3 bases, and 11 bases separated the two germline ends. The CDR3 extends over 16 amino acids. The chain's CDR3 is CASSLAGALHTGELFF. The CDR3 DNA reads TGTGCCAGCAGCTTAGCGGGGGCTTTGCACACCGGGGAGCTGTTTTTT.

This chain links TRBV11-3 with TRBJ2-5, with no clear D. Per germline, CDR1 SGHNT and CDR2 YENEEA. The germline V and J ends were trimmed by 0 bases and 2 bases, with 7 bases remaining between them. The CDR3 contains 14 residues. In nucleotides, the CDR3 is TGTGCCAGCAGCTTAGATCCGCTACAAGAGACCCAGTACTTC. Amino acid sequence: CASSLDPLQETQYF.

J is TRBJ2-1 and V is TRBV10-2; the D gene could be TRBD1 or TRBD2 (5 bases each). CDR1 is WSHSY and CDR2 is SAAADI in the germline V gene. The V end lost 6 bases, the J end lost 0 bases, and 15 bases lay between the germline ends. This CDR3 contains 16 residues. In nucleotides, the CDR3 is TGCGCCAGCAGAGACGGGGTGGGGCTCTCCTACAATGAGCAGTTCTTC. Translating it yields CASRDGVGLSYNEQFF.

V usage is TRBV19 and J usage is TRBJ2-7; D call uncertain. This CDR3 contains 15 residues. Germline V gene lookup returns CDR1 LNHDA and CDR2 SQIVND (reference sequence). V lost 7 bases and J lost 2, with 18 bases in between. The CDR3 nucleotides read TGTGCCAGTACCAGAACTTTGGCCGGGCCCTACGAGCAGTACTTC. It specifies CASTRTLAGPYEQYF.

This clone occurred a few times. This chain uses TRBV29-1 with TRBJ1-4; D possibly corresponds to TRBD1 (5 bases). The CDR3 totals 11 residues. V lost 7 bases and J 8 bases, leaving 11 bases between the germline ends. Germline CDR1 SQVTM, CDR2 ANQGSEA. In DNA form, the CDR3 reads TGCAGCGGAGGGGCTCGGGAAAAACTGTTTTTT. Encoded protein: CSGGAREKLFF.

This clone was found a few times. The gene calls are TRBV9 and TRBJ2-5; TRBD2 might be the D (6 bases). CDR3 size: 16 residues. Germline V gives CDR1 SGDLS, CDR2 YYNGEE. V was pared by 0 bases and J by 5 bases, with 17 bases between. Here the CDR3 reads CASSVAPDTRGETQYF. The CDR3 DNA reads TGTGCCAGCAGCGTAGCTCCGGACACCCGGGGGGAGACCCAGTACTTC.

CDR3 coding DNA: TGTGCCAGCAGCGCAGGAAAGGGCACAGATACGCAGTATTTT. Amino acid sequence: CASSAGKGTDTQYF. The J gene is TRBJ2-3, the V gene TRBV4-2; D remains ambiguous. Germline V CDR1 and CDR2: LGHNA, YNFKEQ. Trimming cost V 5 bases and J 1 base, with 10 bases left between them. The CDR3 consists of 14 residues.